The 3 T cell receptor beta chains below come from one sample, sequenced in a study of control samples from healthy donors and cancer patients. Only in-frame clones appear in the TCRdb table, and some are missing; sequencing was by immunoSEQ multiplex PCR. The table lists about 120,000 clones, approximately 87% of them singletons, with roughly 4% in the top ten. The sample comprised PBMCs. The receptors were sampled from an older woman with lung cancer.

The chain recombines TRBV6-5 with TRBJ1-4; D ambiguous. Deletions cut 5 bases from V and 8 bases from J, with 15 bases between. The CDR3 covers 14 residues. Looked up from germline, CDR1 is MNHEY and CDR2 is SVGAGI. This CDR3 is CASSPTFRGEKLFF. DNA for the CDR3: TGTGCCAGCAGTCCGACATTTCGAGGGGAAAAACTGTTTTTT.

V usage is TRBV13 and J usage is TRBJ1-2; no clear D gene. CDR1 is PRHDT, CDR2 FYEKMQ, per germline (reference sequence). CDR3 length: 12 residues. Trimming pared 2 bases from V and 7 bases from J, leaving 8 bases between. In DNA form, the CDR3 reads TGTGCCAGCAGCTTAAGGAGTGGTGGCTACACCTTC. The encoded protein is CASSLRSGGYTF.

This clone was picked up a small number of times. V gene TRBV30 combines with J gene TRBJ2-2; 11 nucleotides match TRBD2. With V trimmed by 3 bases and J by 4 bases, 1 base remained unmatched. Germline V CDR1 and CDR2: GTSNPN, SVGIG (reference sequence). This CDR3 region has 14 residues. The CDR3 reads CAWRGTSGTGELFF. CDR3 coding DNA: TGTGCCTGGAGGGGGACTAGCGGCACCGGGGAGCTGTTTTTT.